A selection of T cell receptor beta chains follows, all from one sample in a study of spatial heterogeneity in lung cancer. TCRdb re-called the 5' RACE reads with MiXCR, one entry per CDR3 protein. The profile shows around 4,000 distinct CDR3 sequences, about 8% of them singletons. The sample in question was lung tumor tissue, obtained at surgery. These receptor sequences come from a male donor with early-stage non-small cell lung cancer. Both conserved end residues are part of each CDR3. Each record gives: V gene, J gene, clone size, D gene, CDR3 DNA, CDR3 protein. A D gene is named only where the DNA matches it firmly. Clone size is not always given. Where it is, it says once, few, many or a class for expanded clones.

>TRBV9|TRBJ2-1|many|NA
TGTGCCAGCAGCGTAGGACGGGCCAATGAGCAGTTCTTC
CASSVGRANEQFF
>TRBV6-5|TRBJ1-2|medium-sized|TRBD1
TGTGCCAGCAGTTACGTACAGGGGGCGCGGGGTTTTGGCTACACCTTC
CASSYVQGARGFGYTF
>TRBV30|TRBJ2-5|many|TRBD2
TGTGCCTGGAGTGTAATTAGCGGGAGTAGAGAGACCCAGTACTTC
CAWSVISGSRETQYF
>TRBV5-4|TRBJ1-2|medium-sized|NA
TGTGCCAGCAGCCTACGGGGGGCTTCGAGGGACTATGGCTACACCTTC
CASSLRGASRDYGYTF
>TRBV7-2|TRBJ2-1|many|TRBD1
TGTGCCAGCAGCTTTAACAAAGTAGGACAGGAGTTCTTC
CASSFNKVGQEFF
>TRBV9|TRBJ2-3|many|NA
TGTGCCAGCAGCGTAGAGCTAGATACGCAGTATTTT
CASSVELDTQYF
>TRBV11-2|TRBJ2-7|NA|NA
TGTGCCAGCAGCTTCTTTGCGAACTCCTACGAGCAGTACTTC
CASSFFANSYEQYF
>TRBV12-3/TRBV12-4|TRBJ1-2|medium-sized|NA
TGTGCCAGCAGACTCCAAGGGACCCTGGGCTACACCTTC
CASRLQGTLGYTF
>TRBV6-1|TRBJ2-2|medium-sized|TRBD2
TGTGCCACCCCACAGCAGATTGGACTAGCGGGAGTAGCTGGGGAGCTGTTTTTT
CATPQQIGLAGVAGELFF
>TRBV7-2|TRBJ2-2|medium-sized|TRBD2
TGTGCCAGCAGCTCCTCTAGCGGGACCACCGGGGAGCTGTTTTTT
CASSSSSGTTGELFF
>TRBV20-1|TRBJ2-3|once|NA
TGCAGTGCTAGAGTATCTGGTCGACGGGAGACCAGGGATACGCAGTATTTT
CSARVSGRRETRDTQYF
>TRBV30|TRBJ1-1|many|NA
TGTGCCTGTTATGAAGCTTTCTTT
CACYEAFF
>TRBV6-5|TRBJ1-1|medium-sized|NA
TGTGCCAGCAGTTACCGGACCTACAGTGTTTTCGGAGCTTTCTTT
CASSYRTYSVFGAFF
>TRBV7-3|TRBJ1-6|medium-sized|TRBD1
TGTGCCAGCAGCAGAACCGGGACAGGCACTAATTCACCCCTCCACTTT
CASSRTGTGTNSPLHF
>TRBV5-4|TRBJ2-5|many|NA
TGTGCCAGCAGCTTGGCCGGGCTGGAGATGGAGACCCAGTACTTC
CASSLAGLEMETQYF
>TRBV7-2|TRBJ2-7|medium-sized|NA
TGTGCCAGCAGCTTAGGAGGGGGGGCAGCCTACGAGCAGTACTTC
CASSLGGGAAYEQYF
>TRBV7-3|TRBJ2-2|medium-sized|NA
TGTGCCAGCAGCCCAGGGGGGGAGCTGTTTTTT
CASSPGGELFF
>TRBV6-5|TRBJ2-5|many|TRBD2
TGTGCCAGCAGCCACTCGCGGGCTAGCGGGAGGGGTATCCAAGAGACCCAGTACTTC
CASSHSRASGRGIQETQYF
>TRBV10-3|TRBJ1-1|many|TRBD1
TGTGCCATCAGGGGACCGGGACAGGGGGCCCCTAACACTGAAGCTTTCTTT
CAIRGPGQGAPNTEAFF
>TRBV28|TRBJ2-7|NA|NA
TGTGCCAGCCTGGCTAGCGCTTCCTACGAGCAGTACTTC
CASLASASYEQYF
>TRBV29-1|TRBJ1-2|few|NA
TGCAGCGTTGAATTATACTATGGCTACACCTTC
CSVELYYGYTF
>TRBV6-6|TRBJ1-1|many|NA
TGTGCCAGCAGTTACGTGAACGGACTCACTGAAGCTTTCTTT
CASSYVNGLTEAFF
>TRBV6-5|TRBJ1-1|medium-sized|NA
TGTGCCAGCAGTTACACCTGGAAGGGTAGGGCTGAAGCTTTCTTT
CASSYTWKGRAEAFF
>TRBV2|TRBJ2-7|medium-sized|NA
TGTGCCAGCAGCGGATTGGGACGCAGCACCTCCTACGAGCAGTACTTC
CASSGLGRSTSYEQYF
>TRBV5-1|TRBJ1-5|medium-sized|NA
TGCGCCAGCAGCTTGAAAGGGCTGGATCAGCCCCAGCATTTT
CASSLKGLDQPQHF
>TRBV27|TRBJ2-1|many|TRBD1
TGTGCCAGCAGTTTATCCGGGACAGTGAATGAGCAGTTCTTC
CASSLSGTVNEQFF
>TRBV5-6|TRBJ1-1|medium-sized|NA
TGTGCCAGCAGCTTTCGGGGGGGCACTGAAGCTTTCTTT
CASSFRGGTEAFF
>TRBV27|TRBJ2-3|medium-sized|NA
TGTGCCAGCAGAAGCCGGGCCATTACAGATACGCAGTATTTT
CASRSRAITDTQYF
>TRBV5-6|TRBJ2-3|medium-sized|TRBD2
TGTGCCAGCAGCAGGCTAGCGGGGGCGACAGATACGCAGTATTTT
CASSRLAGATDTQYF
>TRBV10-2|TRBJ2-1|NA|TRBD2
TGCGCCAGCAGGCCCGCCGGGACTAATCACAATGAGCAGTTCTTC
CASRPAGTNHNEQFF
>TRBV20-1|TRBJ2-5|large|NA
TGCAGTGCAGTGCCGGGACTTCAACAAGAGACCCAGTACTTC
CSAVPGLQQETQYF
>TRBV27|TRBJ2-7|medium-sized|NA
TGTGCCAGACCGTGGACGTCCTACGAGCAGTACTTC
CARPWTSYEQYF
>TRBV7-3|TRBJ2-1|medium-sized|TRBD2
TGTGCCAGCAGCTTAATAGCGGCTAGCGGGGACCAAGGGAATGAGCAGTTCTTC
CASSLIAASGDQGNEQFF
>TRBV4-3|TRBJ1-1|medium-sized|NA
TGCGCCAGCAGCCAACTTCTGGACACTGAAGCTTTCTTT
CASSQLLDTEAFF
>TRBV2|TRBJ2-6|NA|TRBD1
TGTGCCAGCAATCCTCATCGGACAGGCACCTCTGGGGCCAACGTCCTGACTTTC
CASNPHRTGTSGANVLTF
>TRBV7-2|TRBJ2-1|medium-sized|NA
TGTGCCAGCAGTCGAGGAGTGGCGGGGATTTACAATGAGCAGTTCTTC
CASSRGVAGIYNEQFF
>TRBV28|TRBJ2-7|medium-sized|TRBD1
TGTGCCAGCAGTGCCTCGGACAGGGACGAGCAGTACTTC
CASSASDRDEQYF
>TRBV7-2|TRBJ1-1|medium-sized|NA
TGTGCCAGCAGCTTAGACCCAGGGTCCACTGAAGCTTTCTTT
CASSLDPGSTEAFF
>TRBV21-1|TRBJ2-5|medium-sized|NA
TGTGCCAGCAGCGGTCGAGAGACCCAGTACTTC
CASSGRETQYF
>TRBV6-5|TRBJ2-7|medium-sized|NA
TGTGCCAGTGGCGAGCCCCAGTACGAGCAGTACTTC
CASGEPQYEQYF
>TRBV7-2|TRBJ2-5|medium-sized|TRBD1
TGTGCCAGCAAGCCAGGGGGCGCGGGTCAAGAGACCCAGTACTTC
CASKPGGAGQETQYF
>TRBV28|TRBJ2-3|once|NA
TGTGCCAGCAGTTTCCCGGGACGCACAGATACGCAGTATTTT
CASSFPGRTDTQYF
>TRBV4-2|TRBJ2-1|many|NA
TGTGCCAGCAGCGTAAGAACCCCAAATGAGCAGTTCTTC
CASSVRTPNEQFF
>TRBV6-5|TRBJ2-1|medium-sized|TRBD2
TGTGCCAGCAGTTACTCGATGGCGGGAGAAGGGGAGCAGTTCTTC
CASSYSMAGEGEQFF
>TRBV6-2/TRBV6-3|TRBJ1-2|many|NA
TGTGCCAACTCTTATGCAGAAACCTATGGCTACACCTTC
CANSYAETYGYTF
>TRBV20-1|TRBJ2-1|many|TRBD2
TGCAGTGCTAGAGTTTGGAGTAGCGGGGGGGCCGAGGCTGAGCAGTTCTTC
CSARVWSSGGAEAEQFF
>TRBV7-2|TRBJ2-1|many|NA
TGTGCCAGCAGCCCGAAGGGGGGAGGGGAGGGAGACAATGAGCAGTTCTTC
CASSPKGGGEGDNEQFF
>TRBV13|TRBJ1-4|NA|TRBD1
TGTGCCAGCAGCTTAGCTAGGGGGCCAACTAATGAAAAACTGTTTTTT
CASSLARGPTNEKLFF
>TRBV5-1|TRBJ2-1|medium-sized|NA
TGCGCCAGCAGCCCCCTCCACAGCTCCTACAATGAGCAGTTCTTC
CASSPLHSSYNEQFF
>TRBV5-1|TRBJ2-7|medium-sized|NA
TGCGCCAGCAGCGGTGTACGGGGGGCCTCCTACGAGCAGTACTTC
CASSGVRGASYEQYF
>TRBV11-3|TRBJ2-1|medium-sized|NA
TGTGCCAGCAGCTTAGGTCCGTTTTCTGAGCAGTTCTTC
CASSLGPFSEQFF
>TRBV3-1|TRBJ1-6|medium-sized|NA
TGTGCCAGCAGCCAAGATCCGACAGGTTATAATTCACCCCTCCACTTT
CASSQDPTGYNSPLHF
>TRBV27|TRBJ1-1|medium-sized|TRBD1
TGTGCCAGCAGTCTACAGGGGGGTGACACTGAAGCTTTCTTT
CASSLQGGDTEAFF
>TRBV2|TRBJ2-3|once|NA
TGTGCCAGCAGTGTTCAGGGGCCAGATACGCAGTATTTT
CASSVQGPDTQYF
>TRBV20-1|TRBJ1-2|many|NA
TGCAGTGCTAGAGACGGACGGAGGAACTATGGCTACACCTTC
CSARDGRRNYGYTF